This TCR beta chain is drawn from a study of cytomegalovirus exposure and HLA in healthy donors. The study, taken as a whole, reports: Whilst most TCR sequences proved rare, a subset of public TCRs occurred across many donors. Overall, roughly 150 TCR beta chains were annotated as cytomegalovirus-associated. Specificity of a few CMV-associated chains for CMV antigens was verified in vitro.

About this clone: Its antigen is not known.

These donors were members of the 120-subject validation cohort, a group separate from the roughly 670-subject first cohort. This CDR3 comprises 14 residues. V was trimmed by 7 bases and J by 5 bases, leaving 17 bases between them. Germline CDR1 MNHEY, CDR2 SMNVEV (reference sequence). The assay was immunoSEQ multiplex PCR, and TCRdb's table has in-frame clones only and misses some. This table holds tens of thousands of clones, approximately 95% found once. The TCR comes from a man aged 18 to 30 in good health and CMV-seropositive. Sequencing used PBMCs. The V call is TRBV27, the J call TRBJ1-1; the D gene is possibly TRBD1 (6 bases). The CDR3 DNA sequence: TGTGCCAGCACCCTTGGGGGGGCAGGGACTGAAGCTTTCTTT. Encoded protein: CASTLGGAGTEAFF.